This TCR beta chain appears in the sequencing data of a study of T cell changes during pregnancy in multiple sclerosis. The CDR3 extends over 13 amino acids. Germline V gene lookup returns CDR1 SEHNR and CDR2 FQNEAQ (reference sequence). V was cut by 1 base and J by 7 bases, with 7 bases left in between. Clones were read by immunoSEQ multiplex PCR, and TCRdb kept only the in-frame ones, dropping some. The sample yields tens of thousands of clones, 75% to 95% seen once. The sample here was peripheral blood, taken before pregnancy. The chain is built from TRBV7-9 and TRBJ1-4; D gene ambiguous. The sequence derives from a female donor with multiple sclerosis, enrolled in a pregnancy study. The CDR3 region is CASSLDLLEKLFF. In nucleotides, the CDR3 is TGTGCCAGCAGCTTAGACCTACTTGAAAAACTGTTTTTT.